The T cell receptor (beta chain) described here comes from a study of breast tumors, draining lymph nodes, adjacent tissues. The study's findings and limits: Tumor TCR diversity was below lymph nodes but above nontumor tissue.

In its sample, this clonotype was seen once. Its antigen is as yet unknown. Germline is not matched at one junction end, which may reflect a read error. CDR1 is LNHNV and CDR2 is YYDKDF in the germline V gene (reference sequence). CDR3 size: 16 residues. Each CDR3 protein gets one entry after TCRdb re-called the multiplex PCR reads with MiXCR. The repertoire holds about 110,000 distinct CDR3 sequences, with 30% as singletons. The lymph nodes were axillary draining lymph nodes from breast cancer patients. The clonotype was recovered from a female donor with breast cancer. Some clones in this sample may be carry-over from other donors' samples. The V and J genes are TRBV15 and TRBJ1-2; D unclear. Input material: axillary lymph node tissue. The CDR3 DNA sequence: TGTGCCACCAACAGAGGTGCGCAGCTAACTAACTATGGCTACACCTTC. It encodes CATNRGAQLTNYGYTF.